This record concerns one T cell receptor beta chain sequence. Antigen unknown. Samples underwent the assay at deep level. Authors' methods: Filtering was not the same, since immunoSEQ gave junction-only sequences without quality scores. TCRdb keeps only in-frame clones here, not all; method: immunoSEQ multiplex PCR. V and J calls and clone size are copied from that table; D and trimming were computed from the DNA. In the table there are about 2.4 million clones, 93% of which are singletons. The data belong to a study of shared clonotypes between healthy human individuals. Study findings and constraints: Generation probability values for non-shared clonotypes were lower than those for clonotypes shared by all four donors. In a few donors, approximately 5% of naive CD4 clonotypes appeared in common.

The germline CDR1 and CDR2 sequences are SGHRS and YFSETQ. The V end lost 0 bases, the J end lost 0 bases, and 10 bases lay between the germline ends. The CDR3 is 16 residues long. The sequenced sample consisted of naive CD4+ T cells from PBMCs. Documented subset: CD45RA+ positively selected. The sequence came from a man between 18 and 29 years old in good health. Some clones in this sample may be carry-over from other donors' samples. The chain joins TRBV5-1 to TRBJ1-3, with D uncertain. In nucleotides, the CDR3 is TGCGCCAGCAGCTTGGCCGGTTTGAACTCTGGAAACACCATATATTTT. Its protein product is CASSLAGLNSGNTIYF.